These 9 T cell receptor beta chains were sequenced from one sample in a study of blood T cell repertoires in COVID-19. Sequencing used immunoSEQ multiplex PCR; TCRdb keeps in-frame clones, though not all of them. The sample lists about 260,000 clones, around 89% occurring once. Input material: PBMCs or T cells enriched from blood (not recorded which). These receptors were collected from a man aged 50 to 60 who had been exposed to COVID-19.

The chain has TRBV7-9 and TRBJ2-5, with TRBD1 matching over 9 bases. This CDR3 comprises 14 residues. Germline values: CDR1 SEHNR, CDR2 FQNEAQ (reference sequence). Trimming at V came to 5 bases and at J to 5 bases, leaving 6 bases not matched to a gene. In DNA form, the CDR3 reads TGTGCCAGCAGCCCGGGACAGGGAAGTGAGACCCAGTACTTC. Protein sequence: CASSPGQGSETQYF.

This chain joins TRBV30 and TRBJ1-6; 7 bases are a match to TRBD1. With V trimmed by 7 bases and J by 6 bases, 9 bases remained unmatched. Germline lookup yields CDR1 GTSNPN and CDR2 SVGIG (reference sequence). CDR3 length: 14 residues. The CDR3 protein is CASKGGSPNSPLHF. For the CDR3, the DNA is TGTGCCTCCAAAGGGGGCAGTCCTAATTCACCCCTCCACTTT.

This clone was counted a single time. The rearrangement uses TRBV7-2 and TRBJ1-6, with D unresolved. Trimming took 2 bases from V and 10 from J, leaving 9 bases between them. This CDR3 is built from 13 residues. CDR1 and CDR2 (germline): SGHTA, FQGNSA. The CDR3 is CASSLLSGSPLHF. CDR3 nucleotide sequence: TGTGCCAGCAGCTTATTGTCGGGATCACCCCTCCACTTT.

The chain joins TRBV4-2 to TRBJ1-1, with 9 bases matching TRBD1. The J segment lost 2 bases and the V segment lost 4 bases, leaving 2 bases of the junction unmatched. The CDR3 loop spans 14 amino acids. From germline, CDR1 is LGHNA and CDR2 YNFKEQ. The DNA of the CDR3 is TGTGCCAGCAGCCGGGGACAGGGTAACACTGAAGCTTTCTTT. Amino acids: CASSRGQGNTEAFF.

V gene TRBV7-6 combines with J gene TRBJ2-3, with D perhaps TRBD2 (6 bases). The V end lost 5 bases, the J end lost 5 bases, and 14 bases lay between the germline ends. CDR3 length equals 14 residues. Germline CDR1 reads SGHVS; CDR2 reads FNYEAQ. The CDR3 bases are TGTGCCAGCAGCCCCCGCGGGGTTAGAGATACGCAGTATTTT. Amino acids: CASSPRGVRDTQYF.

The gene calls are TRBV28 and TRBJ1-2; no definite D call. The CDR3 is made up of 15 amino acids. From germline, CDR1 is MDHEN and CDR2 SYDVKM. Trimming cost V 5 bases and J 5 bases, with 18 bases left between them. CDR3 region: CASSPYQTHPYGYTF. The DNA of the CDR3 is TGTGCCAGCAGTCCCTACCAGACACACCCATATGGCTACACCTTC.

This clone was observed a single time. The chain links TRBV7-9 to TRBJ1-1; TRBD1 might be the D (6 bases). The length of the CDR3 is 16 residues. V was shortened by 0 bases and J by 2 bases, with 13 bases between the two germline ends. Germline V gene lookup returns CDR1 SEHNR and CDR2 FQNEAQ (reference sequence). The chain's CDR3 is CASSLAVPGENTEAFF. CDR3 nucleotide sequence: TGTGCCAGCAGCTTAGCGGTTCCAGGGGAAAACACTGAAGCTTTCTTT.

This CDR3 is CASSLTGDSNQPQHF. CDR3 in DNA: TGTGCCAGCAGCCTTACAGGGGATAGCAATCAGCCCCAGCATTTT. V and J are TRBV9 and TRBJ1-5; 7 positions agree with TRBD1. CDR1 and CDR2 from the germline V gene are SGDLS and YYNGEE. J was trimmed by 0 bases and V by 4 bases; bases with no gene match: 4. The CDR3 contains 15 residues.

This clone was counted once. This rearrangement joins TRBV10-1 to TRBJ1-2; D not certain. V was shortened by 3 bases and J by 7 bases, with 9 bases between the two germline ends. Germline CDR1 is WNHNN and CDR2 is SYGVQD (reference sequence). The CDR3 is 12 residues long. In DNA, the CDR3 is TGCGCCAGCAGTGACTCTTCGGGTGGCTACACCTTC. This encodes CASSDSSGGYTF.